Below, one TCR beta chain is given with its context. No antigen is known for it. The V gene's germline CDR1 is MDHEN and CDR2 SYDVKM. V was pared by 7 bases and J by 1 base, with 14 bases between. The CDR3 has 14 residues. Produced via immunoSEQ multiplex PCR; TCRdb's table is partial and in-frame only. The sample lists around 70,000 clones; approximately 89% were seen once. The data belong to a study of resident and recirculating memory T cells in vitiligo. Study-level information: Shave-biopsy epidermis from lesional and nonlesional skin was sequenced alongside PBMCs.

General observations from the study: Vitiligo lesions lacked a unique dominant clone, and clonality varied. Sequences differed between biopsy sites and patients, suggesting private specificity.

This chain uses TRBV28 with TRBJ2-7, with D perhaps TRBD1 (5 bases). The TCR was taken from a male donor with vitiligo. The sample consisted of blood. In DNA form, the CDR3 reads TGTGCCAGCACCCGTGGGGCAGGGTCCTACGAGCAGTACTTC. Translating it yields CASTRGAGSYEQYF.